Listed here is a single T cell receptor beta chain. What it recognizes is unknown. Libraries were prepared by immunoSEQ multiplex PCR; TCRdb keeps only in-frame clonotypes and omits some of them. The sample holds approximately 120,000 clones, more than 70% seen once. The data were taken from a study of T cell responses to AZD1222 COVID-19 vaccine. Whole-study results and caveats: There were mostly white British donors and more females than males, and clonal diversity was possibly underestimated. Repertoires in all cases were sampled only once the peak T cell response had passed. Only a handful of AZD1222 recipients tested seropositive at baseline.

Trimming removed 2 bases at V and 7 bases at J, with 8 bases between. This CDR3 has 13 residues. The germline V gene has CDR1 MNHEY and CDR2 SVGEGT. The receptor's source is an adult who received the AZD1222 COVID-19 vaccine. This sequence joins TRBV6-2 or TRBV6-3 and TRBJ1-4, with unresolved D. This sample comprised peripheral blood, obtained 28 days after the second AZD1222 dose. The CDR3 bases are TGTGCCAGCAGTTACGGGCTGGCTGAAAAACTGTTTTTT. This gives the protein CASSYGLAEKLFF.